What follows are 7 T cell receptor beta chains derived from one specimen sequenced in a study of blood T cells in healthy people across ages. With a J-beta primer mix and a sample-barcoded 5' primer, a second PCR ran about 6 to 11 cycles. MiXCR, run by TCRdb on the 5' RACE reads, gives a single entry per CDR3 protein. Found here are 600,000 to 850,000 distinct CDR3 sequences, roughly 43% of them singletons; the top ten hold 20% to 25%. What was sequenced was blood. These receptors all stem from a woman aged 55-70 years in good health.

Details on this clonotype: At one end, the junction sequence differs from germline, possibly due to a read error. The chain links TRBV9 to TRBJ2-7, with 10 bases lining up with TRBD2. From germline, CDR1 is SGDLS and CDR2 YYNGEE. CDR3 length: 17 residues. This chain's CDR3 is CVSSVAMSSGSIYEQYF. The CDR3 coding sequence is TGTGTCAGCAGCGTAGCTATGTCTAGCGGGAGTATCTACGAGCAGTACTTC.

At least ten counts were recorded for this clonotype. This sequence joins TRBV5-1 and TRBJ2-6; tentatively, D is TRBD2 (5 bases). The CDR3 loop spans 15 amino acids. Germline V lookup: CDR1 SGHRS, CDR2 YFSETQ. V was trimmed by 0 bases and J by 2 bases, leaving 6 bases between them. The CDR3 region is CASSLAGTGANVLTF. CDR3 nucleotides: TGCGCCAGCAGCTTGGCGGGGACTGGGGCCAACGTCCTGACTTTC.

J is TRBJ2-1 and V is TRBV20-1; possibly TRBD2 for D (5 bases). The CDR3 has 14 residues. From germline, CDR1 is DFQATT and CDR2 SNEGSKA (reference sequence). V was pared by 3 bases and J by 2 bases, with 11 bases between. The CDR3 DNA is TGCAGTGCTAGGGGAGAGCGGACCTACAATGAGCAGTTCTTC. The encoded protein is CSARGERTYNEQFF.

This chain links TRBV20-1 with TRBJ2-4, with 9 nucleotides matching TRBD1. The ends lost 1 base at V and 13 bases at J; junction bases unmatched: 11. The CDR3 runs to 14 residues. Germline CDR1 and CDR2: DFQATT and SNEGSKA (reference sequence). CDR3 amino acids: CSARVEDRGKRQYF. DNA of the CDR3: TGCAGTGCTAGAGTCGAGGACAGGGGCAAGAGGCAGTACTTC.

The chain uses TRBV3-1 and TRBJ2-7, with 9 bases identical to TRBD1. Trimming took 3 bases from V and 5 from J; bases not matched to a gene: 5. The CDR3 totals 14 residues. The germline V gene has CDR1 LGHDT and CDR2 YNNKEL (reference sequence). CDR3 in amino acids: CASSHGDRVHEQYF. The CDR3 DNA follows: TGTGCCAGCAGCCATGGGGACAGGGTCCACGAGCAGTACTTC.

The chain has TRBV29-1 and TRBJ2-1; D gene ambiguous. Per germline, CDR1 SQVTM and CDR2 ANQGSEA. Trimming left V 3 bases short and J 3 bases short, with 12 bases between. The CDR3 runs to 14 residues. The CDR3 coding sequence is TGCAGCGTTGATTCTGGGAAGGGCTACAATGAGCAGTTCTTC. Its protein is CSVDSGKGYNEQFF.

This sequence joins TRBV4-1 and TRBJ1-2, with D tentatively TRBD1 (5 bases). The germline V gene encodes CDR1 MGHRA and CDR2 YSYEKL. The V and J ends lost 0 bases and 4 bases respectively, with 12 bases between them. The CDR3 consists of 15 residues. CDR3 residues: CASSQEGATFYGYTF. The CDR3 coding sequence is TGCGCCAGCAGCCAAGAAGGGGCGACTTTCTATGGCTACACCTTC.